This T cell receptor beta chain stems from a study of control samples from healthy donors and cancer patients. This clone was observed once. The CDR3 sequence is 15 residues long. Trimming left V 2 bases short and J 2 bases short, with 12 bases between. Germline V gene sequence: CDR1 SGHTA, CDR2 FQGTGA. Clones were sequenced by immunoSEQ multiplex PCR, and TCRdb holds only the in-frame ones, with some missing. The data contain some 140,000 clones, around 85% of them seen just once; the ten biggest clones take up around 8.2%. The TCR originated in a woman in her twenties or thirties in good health. V and J are TRBV7-3 and TRBJ1-1, with a possible D match to TRBD1 (5 bases). Sequenced input: blood. The CDR3 coding sequence is TGTGCCAGCAGCTTAGGTCCCGGGGGAAACACTGAAGCTTTCTTT. This gives the protein CASSLGPGGNTEAFF. The full variable domain, completed using reference TRBV7-3 and TRBJ1-1, is GAGVSQTPSNKVTEKGKYVELRCDPISGHTALYWYRQSLGQGPEFLIYFQGTGAADDSGLPNDRFFAVRPEGSVSTLKIQRTERGDSAVYLCASSLGPGGNTEAFFGQGTRLTVV.